Sequencing of this T cell receptor beta chain was carried out in a study of CD4 T cells in relation to SARS-CoV-2 and coronaviruses. The overall study: Shared crossreactive spike epitopes were mapped to their HLA restriction. Whole-study results and caveats: No donor gave both pre-pandemic and post-infection samples. Compared with monoreactive clones, crossreactive clones showed significantly weaker SARS-CoV-2 expansion. About 64% of donors had memory CD4+ clonotypes crossrecognizing SARS-CoV-2 and common cold coronavirus spike.

The data were produced by immunoSEQ multiplex PCR, yet TCRdb's version contains in-frame clones alone and is incomplete. Altogether around 56,000 clones are present, 70% to 90% being singletons, with the ten largest covering about 1.5%. Germline-derived CDR1 and CDR2 are MNHEY and SVGAGI. CDR3 length equals 15 residues. The ends lost 5 bases at V and 2 bases at J; junction bases unmatched: 3. As for this clone: Its specificity is unknown.

Before the COVID-19 pandemic, during about 2011-2019, CD4+ T cells were taken from unexposed donors. Sequenced: memory CD4+ T cells from PBMCs. The clonotype was recovered from a human donor in good health. The chain carries TRBV6-5 and TRBJ1-3; 10 bases match TRBD1. The CDR3 loop is CASSPGQGPGNTIYF. The CDR3 DNA reads TGTGCCAGCAGTCCGGGACAGGGGCCTGGAAACACCATATATTTT.